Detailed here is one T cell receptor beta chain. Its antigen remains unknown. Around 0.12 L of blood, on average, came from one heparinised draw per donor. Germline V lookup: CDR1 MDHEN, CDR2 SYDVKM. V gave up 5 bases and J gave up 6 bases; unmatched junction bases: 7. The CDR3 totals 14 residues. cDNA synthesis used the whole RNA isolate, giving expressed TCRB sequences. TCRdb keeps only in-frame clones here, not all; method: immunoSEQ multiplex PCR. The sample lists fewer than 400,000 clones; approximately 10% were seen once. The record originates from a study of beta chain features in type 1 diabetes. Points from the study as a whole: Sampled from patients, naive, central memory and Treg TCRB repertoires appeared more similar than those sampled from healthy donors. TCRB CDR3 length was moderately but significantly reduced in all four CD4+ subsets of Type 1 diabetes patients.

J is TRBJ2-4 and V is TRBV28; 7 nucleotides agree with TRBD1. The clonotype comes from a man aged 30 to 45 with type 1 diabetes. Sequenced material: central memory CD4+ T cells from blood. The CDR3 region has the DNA TGTGCCAGCAGTAAACAGGGGTACCGAAACATTCAGTACTTC. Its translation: CASSKQGYRNIQYF.